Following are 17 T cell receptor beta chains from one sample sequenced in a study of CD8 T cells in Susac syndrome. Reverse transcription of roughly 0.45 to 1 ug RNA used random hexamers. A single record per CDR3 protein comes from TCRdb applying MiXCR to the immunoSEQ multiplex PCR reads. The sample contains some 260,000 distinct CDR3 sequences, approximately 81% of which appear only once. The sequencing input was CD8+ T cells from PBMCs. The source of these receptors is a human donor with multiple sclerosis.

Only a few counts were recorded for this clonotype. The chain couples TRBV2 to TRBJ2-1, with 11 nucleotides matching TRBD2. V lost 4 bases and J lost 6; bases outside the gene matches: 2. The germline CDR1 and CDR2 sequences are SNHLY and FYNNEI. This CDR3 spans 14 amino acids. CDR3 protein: CASSVGLAVNEQFF. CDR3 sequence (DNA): TGTGCCAGCAGTGTGGGACTAGCGGTCAATGAGCAGTTCTTC.

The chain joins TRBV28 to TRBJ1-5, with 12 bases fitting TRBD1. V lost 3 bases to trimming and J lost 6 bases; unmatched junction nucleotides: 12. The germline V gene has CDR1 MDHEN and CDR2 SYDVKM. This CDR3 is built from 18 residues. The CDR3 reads CASSLYHLGTGGGQPQHF. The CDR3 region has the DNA TGTGCCAGCAGTTTGTACCACCTAGGGACAGGGGGCGGTCAGCCCCAGCATTTT.

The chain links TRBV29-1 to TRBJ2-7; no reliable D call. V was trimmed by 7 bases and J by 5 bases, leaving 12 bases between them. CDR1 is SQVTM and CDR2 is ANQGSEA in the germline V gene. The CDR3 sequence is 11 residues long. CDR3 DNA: TGCAGCGGCCTAAGTTCCCACGAGCAGTACTTC. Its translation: CSGLSSHEQYF.

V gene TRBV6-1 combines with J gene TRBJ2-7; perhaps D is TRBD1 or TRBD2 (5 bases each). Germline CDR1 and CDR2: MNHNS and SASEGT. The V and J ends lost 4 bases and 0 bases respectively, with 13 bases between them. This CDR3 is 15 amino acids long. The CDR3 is CASSGGTESSYEQYF. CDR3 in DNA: TGTGCCAGCAGTGGGGGGACGGAGAGCTCCTACGAGCAGTACTTC.

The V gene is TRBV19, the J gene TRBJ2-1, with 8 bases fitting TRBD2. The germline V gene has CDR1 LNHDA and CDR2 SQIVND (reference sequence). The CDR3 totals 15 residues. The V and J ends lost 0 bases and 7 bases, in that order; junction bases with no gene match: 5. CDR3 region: CASSIDREGQNEQFF. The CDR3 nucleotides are TGTGCCAGTAGTATAGATCGGGAGGGCCAGAATGAGCAGTTCTTC.

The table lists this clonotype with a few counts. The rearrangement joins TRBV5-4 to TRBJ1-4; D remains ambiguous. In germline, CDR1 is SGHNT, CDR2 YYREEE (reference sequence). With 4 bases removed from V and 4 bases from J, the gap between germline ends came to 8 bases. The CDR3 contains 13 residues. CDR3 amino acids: CASSAGVNEKLFF. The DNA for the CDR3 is TGTGCCAGCAGCGCCGGGGTTAATGAAAAACTGTTTTTT. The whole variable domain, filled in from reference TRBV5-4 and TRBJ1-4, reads ETGVTQSPTHLIKTRGQQVTLRCSSQSGHNTVSWYQQALGQGPQFIFQYYREEENGRGNFPPRFSGLQFPNYSSELNVNALELDDSALYLCASSAGVNEKLFFGSGTQLSVL.

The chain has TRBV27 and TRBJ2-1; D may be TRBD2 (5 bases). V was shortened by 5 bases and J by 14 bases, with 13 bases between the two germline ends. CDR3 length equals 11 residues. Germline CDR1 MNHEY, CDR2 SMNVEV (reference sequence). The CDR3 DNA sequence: TGTGCCAGCAGTGGTGGACTTGCGAAGTTCTTC. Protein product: CASSGGLAKFF.

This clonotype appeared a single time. The CDR3 region is CASRSDRGSSWTNYGYTF. CDR3 sequence (DNA): TGTGCCAGCAGGTCGGACAGGGGTTCGTCCTGGACTAACTATGGCTACACCTTC. The rearrangement links TRBV13 to TRBJ1-2, with TRBD1 matching 9 bases. The CDR3 contains 18 residues. With V trimmed by 6 bases and J by 0 bases, 14 bases remained unmatched. Germline V gene data show CDR1 as PRHDT and CDR2 as FYEKMQ (reference sequence).

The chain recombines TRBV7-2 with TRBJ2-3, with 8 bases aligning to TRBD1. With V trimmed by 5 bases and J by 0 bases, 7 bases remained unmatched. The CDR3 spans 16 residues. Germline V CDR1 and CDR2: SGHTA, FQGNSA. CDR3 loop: CASSEGQAKSTDTQYF. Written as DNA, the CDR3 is TGTGCCAGCAGCGAGGGACAGGCCAAGAGCACAGATACGCAGTATTTT. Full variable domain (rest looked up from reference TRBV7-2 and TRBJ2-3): GAGVSQSPSNKVTEKGKDVELRCDPISGHTALYWYRQSLGQGLEFLIYFQGNSAPDKSGLPSDRFSAERTGGSVSTLTIQRTQQEDSAVYLCASSEGQAKSTDTQYFGPGTRLTVL.

The CDR3 here is CASTPDRGVNEQFF. The DNA for the CDR3 is TGTGCCAGCACTCCAGACCGGGGGGTCAATGAGCAGTTCTTC. This chain joins TRBV9 and TRBJ2-1; 7 bases align to TRBD2. V lost 6 bases, J lost 6 bases, and 9 bases stayed unmatched. CDR3 length equals 14 residues. Germline V gene lookup returns CDR1 SGDLS and CDR2 YYNGEE.

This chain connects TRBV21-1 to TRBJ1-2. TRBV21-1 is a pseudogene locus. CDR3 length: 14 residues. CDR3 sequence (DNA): TGTGCCACCAGGTTATCAGCGGAGGACTATGGCTACACCTTC. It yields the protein CATRLSAEDYGYTF.

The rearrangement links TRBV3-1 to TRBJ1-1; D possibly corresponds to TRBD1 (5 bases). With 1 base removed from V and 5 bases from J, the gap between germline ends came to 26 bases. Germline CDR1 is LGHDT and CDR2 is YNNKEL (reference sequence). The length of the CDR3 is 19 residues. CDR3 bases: TGTGCCAGCAGCCAAGGGGCCCTGGGGTATTGGAGCGGGGGAACTGAAGCTTTCTTT. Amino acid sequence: CASSQGALGYWSGGTEAFF.

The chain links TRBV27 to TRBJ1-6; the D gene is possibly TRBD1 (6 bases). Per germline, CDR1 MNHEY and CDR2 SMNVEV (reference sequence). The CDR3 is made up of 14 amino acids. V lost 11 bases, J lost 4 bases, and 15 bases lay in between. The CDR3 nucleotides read TGTGCCGGCAAAACGGGACAATATAATTCACCCCTCCACTTT. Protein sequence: CAGKTGQYNSPLHF.

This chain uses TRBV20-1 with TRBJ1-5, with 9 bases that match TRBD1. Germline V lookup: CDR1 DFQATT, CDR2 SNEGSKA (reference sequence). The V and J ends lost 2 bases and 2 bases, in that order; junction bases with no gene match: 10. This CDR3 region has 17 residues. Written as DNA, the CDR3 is TGCAGTGCTAGAACAGGGGGCGAGAGGAGAGGCAATCAGCCCCAGCATTTT. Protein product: CSARTGGERRGNQPQHF.

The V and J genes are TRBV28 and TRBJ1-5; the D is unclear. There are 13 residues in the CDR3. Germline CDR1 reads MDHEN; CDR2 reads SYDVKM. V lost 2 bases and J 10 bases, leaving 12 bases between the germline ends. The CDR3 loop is CASSLGPDEPQHF. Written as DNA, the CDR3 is TGTGCCAGCAGTTTAGGACCCGACGAACCCCAGCATTTT.

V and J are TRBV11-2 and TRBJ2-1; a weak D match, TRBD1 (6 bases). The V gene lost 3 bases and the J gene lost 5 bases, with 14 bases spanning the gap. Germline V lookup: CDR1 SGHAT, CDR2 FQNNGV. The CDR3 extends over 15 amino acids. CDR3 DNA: TGTGCCAGCAGCTTTCACAGGGACCACCACAATGAGCAGTTCTTC. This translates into CASSFHRDHHNEQFF.

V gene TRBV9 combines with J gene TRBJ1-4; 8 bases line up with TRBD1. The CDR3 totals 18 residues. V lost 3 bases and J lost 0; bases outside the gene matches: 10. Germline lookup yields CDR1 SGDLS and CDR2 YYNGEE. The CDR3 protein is CASSAPGTGVATNEKLFF. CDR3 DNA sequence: TGTGCCAGCAGCGCCCCCGGGACAGGAGTTGCAACTAATGAAAAACTGTTTTTT. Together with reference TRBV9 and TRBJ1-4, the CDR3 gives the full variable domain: DSGVTQTPKHLITATGQRVTLRCSPRSGDLSVYWYQQSLDQGLQFLIQYYNGEERAKGNILERFSAQQFPDLHSELNLSSLELGDSALYFCASSAPGTGVATNEKLFFGSGTQLSVL.